This TCR beta chain was sequenced in a study of Ad26.COV2.S vaccination and SARS-CoV-2 variants. Study at large: Dosing was one shot or two shots 56 days apart.

The treatment is: around 19 received Ad26.COV2.S at low or high dose, single or two shots; roughly 5 received placebo; per-sample allocation not given. Day 63 after the first vaccine or placebo injection was the time point for sampling. An adult of 18-55 years in Boston served as donor. Germline-derived CDR1 and CDR2 are SGHAT and FQNNGV. The length of the CDR3 is 19 residues. Trimming at V came to 1 base and at J to 5 bases, leaving 12 bases not matched to a gene. Profiled with immunoSEQ multiplex PCR; TCRdb holds only in-frame clones, not every one. The table shows under 250,000 clones, with roughly nine tenths occurring only once.

This TCR was recovered from a person between 18 and 60 years old who received the Ad26.COV2.S COVID-19 vaccine or a placebo. The specimen comprised peripheral blood, sampled in a trial of Ad26.COV2.S vaccine versus placebo. V usage is TRBV11-2 and J usage is TRBJ2-5, with 14 nucleotides matching TRBD2. The CDR3, as DNA: TGTGCCAGCAGCTTAGGAAGACTAGCGGGAGGGTCCGCTCAGGAGACCCAGTACTTC. Its protein product is CASSLGRLAGGSAQETQYF.